These T cell receptor beta chains were read from a single sample in a study of post-analysis software for immune sequencing data. TCRdb itself ran the PCR reads through MiXCR, one entry per CDR3 protein. The data show about 460,000 distinct CDR3 sequences, with 45% seen just once and about an eighth held by the top ten. Source material: blood. These TCRs come from a girl aged 10 to 17 with multiple sclerosis. Each CDR3 is given with its conserved first and last residue. Each record gives: V gene, clone size, D gene, J gene, CDR3 DNA, CDR3 protein. A D gene is named only where the DNA matches it firmly. The size field is filled for only some rows; it gives once, few, many or a size class.

TRBV20-1	-	-	TRBJ2-1	TGCAGTGGGCGACCGAGCTCCTACAATGAGCAGTTCTTC	CSGRPSSYNEQFF
TRBV6-5	-	TRBD1	TRBJ1-2	TGTGCCAGCAGTTATATTGGGACAGGAACAAACTATGGCTACACCTTC	CASSYIGTGTNYGYTF
TRBV5-1	few	-	TRBJ2-6	TGCGCCAGCAGCTTGCAGGAAGGGGGGGCCAACGTCCTGACTTTC	CASSLQEGGANVLTF
TRBV5-6	few	-	TRBJ2-7	TGTGCCAGCGAAACAATGGGGGGTCTGGGAGAGCAGTACTTC	CASETMGGLGEQYF
TRBV5-1	-	TRBD1	TRBJ2-7	TGCGCCAGCAGACGGGGACAGGGCTACGAGCAGTACTTC	CASRRGQGYEQYF
TRBV18	-	-	TRBJ1-2	TGTGCCAGCTCACCAGAGAAAAACTATGGCTACACCTTC	CASSPEKNYGYTF
TRBV15	once	TRBD1	TRBJ2-1	TGTGCCACCAGCAGGAAAACACAGGGGAATGAGCAGTTCTTC	CATSRKTQGNEQFF
TRBV12-3/TRBV12-4	-	-	TRBJ2-7	TGTGCCAGCAGTTTAGCGGGAGCGGACGAGCAGTACTTC	CASSLAGADEQYF
TRBV28	-	TRBD1	TRBJ2-1	TGTGCCAGCAGTCCCGGGACAGACTCCAATGAGCAGTTCTTC	CASSPGTDSNEQFF
TRBV4-1	-	-	TRBJ1-1	TGCGCCAGCAGCCGCACCCAGGCATGGGGGAACACTGAAGCTTTCTTT	CASSRTQAWGNTEAFF
TRBV7-3	few	-	TRBJ2-3	TGTGCCAGCAGCCCCGGCTCCGGAGATACGCAGTATTTT	CASSPGSGDTQYF
TRBV5-1	-	-	TRBJ1-2	TGCGCCAGCAGCACCGGACAGTCAAACTATGGCTACACCTTC	CASSTGQSNYGYTF
TRBV20-1	few	-	TRBJ1-4	TGCAGTGCTAGTAGGACCATCGGTGAAAAACTGTTTTTT	CSASRTIGEKLFF
TRBV7-3	few	-	TRBJ2-3	TGTGCCAGCAGCTTAATGGCGGGTACCACAGATACGCAGTATTTT	CASSLMAGTTDTQYF
TRBV7-2	few	-	TRBJ2-1	TGTGCCAGCAGCTTACCCCTACCGGGACTCAGGGTGGATGAGCAGTTCTTC	CASSLPLPGLRVDEQFF
TRBV6-5	-	-	TRBJ2-7	TGTGCCAGCAGTTACCCCCAGATGCGGCCTAGCTCCTACGAGCAGTACTTC	CASSYPQMRPSSYEQYF
TRBV28	-	TRBD2	TRBJ2-7	TGTGCCAGCAGCCAGGCGGGGGCCTACGAGCAGTACTTC	CASSQAGAYEQYF
TRBV11-2	-	-	TRBJ2-7	TGTGCCAGCAGCTACCGATACCTCTCCTACGAGCAGTACTTC	CASSYRYLSYEQYF
TRBV29-1	few	TRBD1	TRBJ2-7	TGCAGCGTTATGACAGGGGACGAGCAGTACTTC	CSVMTGDEQYF
TRBV7-2	once	TRBD2	TRBJ2-1	TGTGCCAGCAGCTGGGAACTAGCGGGGGCCAATGAGCAGTTCTTC	CASSWELAGANEQFF
TRBV25-1	-	TRBD2	TRBJ2-3	TGTGCCAGCAGTGGCCCGGGACTAGCGGGAGAGCTACCCACAGATACGCAGTATTTT	CASSGPGLAGELPTDTQYF
TRBV10-3	few	-	TRBJ2-1	TGTGCCATCAGTGAGTCCTATACCTACAATGAGCAGTTCTTC	CAISESYTYNEQFF
TRBV7-9	few	TRBD2	TRBJ2-1	TGTGCCAGCACAACAGCGTCCGGGACTAGACGTAATGAGCAGTTCTTC	CASTTASGTRRNEQFF